The clone carrying this TCR beta chain was seen a handful of times. Its cognate antigen is unknown. This sample was included in a study of T cell repertoires in cytomegalovirus infection. Study summary: CMV infection and matching HLA type were both indicated by public TCR beta signatures.

TCRdb re-analysed the reads in MiXCR, keeping a single row per CDR3 protein. The profile shows roughly 700,000 distinct CDR3 sequences, around 30% of them singletons. This specimen consisted of cultured PBMCs, obtained from culture after CMV antigen stimulation. This TCR was recovered from a human donor in good health (CMV status not recorded). Some clones in this sample may be carry-over from other donors' samples.

The CDR3 DNA reads TGTGCCAGCAGTTGGGCCGGACCTAGCACAGATACGCAGTATTTT. Translated: CASSWAGPSTDTQYF. V gene TRBV12-3 or TRBV12-4 combines with J gene TRBJ2-3; D is unresolved. The length of the CDR3 is 15 residues. V lost 4 bases and J 0 bases, leaving 11 bases between the germline ends.